This passage covers 9 T cell receptor beta chains from one sample sequenced in a study of identifying expanded T cells in peripheral blood. Libraries were prepared by immunoSEQ multiplex PCR; TCRdb keeps only in-frame clonotypes and omits some of them. The sample includes tens of thousands of clones, roughly 84% of them seen just once. Material for sequencing was blood. Receptors were obtained from a person aged 18 to 75 in good health.

A few counts support this clone. The chain employs TRBV18 and TRBJ1-5, with a weak D call TRBD1 (5 bases). This CDR3 has 14 residues. CDR1 is KGHSH, CDR2 LQKENI, per germline. V lost 5 bases and J lost 4, with 12 bases in between. The CDR3 reads CASSSTAINQPQHF. In DNA form, the CDR3 reads TGTGCCAGCTCATCGACAGCGATTAATCAGCCCCAGCATTTT.

The gene calls are TRBV19 and TRBJ2-2, with D unresolved. The CDR3 extends over 14 amino acids. Germline V lookup: CDR1 LNHDA, CDR2 SQIVND (reference sequence). Trimming took off 5 bases at V and 4 bases at J, with 11 bases between the two ends. CDR3 region: CASSLNSVTGELFF. The CDR3 DNA follows: TGTGCCAGTAGTTTAAATTCAGTCACCGGGGAGCTGTTTTTT.

The rearrangement joins TRBV5-1 to TRBJ2-7, with 15 positions matching TRBD2. This CDR3 spans 18 amino acids. With V trimmed by 4 bases and J by 0 bases, 8 bases remained unmatched. Germline lookup yields CDR1 SGHRS and CDR2 YFSETQ. CDR3: CASSPGLAGGLSSYEQYF. In DNA, the CDR3 is TGCGCCAGCAGCCCAGGACTAGCGGGAGGGTTAAGCTCCTACGAGCAGTACTTC.

The rearrangement links TRBV6-5 to TRBJ1-1; D unclear. Germline lookup yields CDR1 MNHEY and CDR2 SVGAGI. V dropped 2 bases and J dropped 6 bases, with 10 bases sitting between them. The CDR3 has 13 residues. The CDR3 loop is CASSYREYAEAFF. The CDR3 coding sequence is TGTGCCAGCAGTTACAGGGAATACGCTGAAGCTTTCTTT.

This chain uses TRBV4-3 with TRBJ2-7; 7 nucleotides align to TRBD2. V was pared by 0 bases and J by 7 bases, with 18 bases of the junction left unmatched. Germline V lookup: CDR1 LGHNA, CDR2 YSLEER. This CDR3 spans 18 amino acids. The CDR3 nucleotides are TGCGCCAGCAGCCAAGAAATGGAGGGAACGGCGGGAGTGGGGGAGCAGTACTTC. Encoded protein: CASSQEMEGTAGVGEQYF.

Concerning this clone: Additional DNA sequences in this sample encode the identical CDR3. The CDR3 loop reads CASSYGLGSDTQYF. The CDR3 DNA reads as TGTGCCAGCAGTTACGGGCTAGGGTCAGATACGCAGTATTTT. V and J are TRBV6-5 and TRBJ2-3; no firm D call. The CDR3 loop spans 14 amino acids. Germline loops: CDR1 MNHEY, CDR2 SVGAGI. Trimming left V 2 bases short and J 4 bases short, with 10 bases between.

This clone was seen a few times. Other DNA sequences within the sample encode an identical CDR3. This chain connects TRBV27 to TRBJ2-1; D gene unclear. CDR1 and CDR2 from the germline V gene are MNHEY and SMNVEV (reference sequence). The V and J ends lost 2 bases and 4 bases respectively, with 6 bases between them. The CDR3 totals 13 residues. CDR3 bases: TGTGCCAGCAGTTTAGGCCAATACAATGAGCAGTTCTTC. Encoded protein: CASSLGQYNEQFF.

The chain joins TRBV4-1 to TRBJ2-7; D not certain. The CDR3 has 15 residues. The germline V gene has CDR1 MGHRA and CDR2 YSYEKL. V was pared by 1 base and J by 0 bases, with 10 bases between. In DNA, the CDR3 is TGCGCCAGCAGCCAAGGAACAGTCCCCTCCTACGAGCAGTACTTC. As protein: CASSQGTVPSYEQYF.

The V call is TRBV27, the J call TRBJ2-7, with a weak D call TRBD1 (6 bases). Germline V gene sequence: CDR1 MNHEY, CDR2 SMNVEV (reference sequence). The length of the CDR3 is 15 residues. The ends were cut back, 5 bases at V and 2 bases at J, with 16 bases in the middle. The CDR3 sequence is CASSRLLTGTYEQYF. CDR3 in DNA: TGTGCCAGCAGTCGCCTTTTGACAGGAACCTACGAGCAGTACTTC.